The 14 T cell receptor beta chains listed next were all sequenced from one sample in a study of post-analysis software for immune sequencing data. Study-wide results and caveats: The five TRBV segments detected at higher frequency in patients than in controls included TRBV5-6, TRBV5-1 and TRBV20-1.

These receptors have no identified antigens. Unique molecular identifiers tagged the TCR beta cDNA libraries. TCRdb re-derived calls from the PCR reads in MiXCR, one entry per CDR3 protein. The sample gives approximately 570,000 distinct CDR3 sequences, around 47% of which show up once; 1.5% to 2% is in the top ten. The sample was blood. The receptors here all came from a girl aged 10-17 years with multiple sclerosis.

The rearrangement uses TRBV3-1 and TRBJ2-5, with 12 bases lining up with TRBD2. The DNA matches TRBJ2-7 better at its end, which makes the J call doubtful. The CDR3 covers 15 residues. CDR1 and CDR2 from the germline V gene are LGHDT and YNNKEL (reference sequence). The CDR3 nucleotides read TGTGCCAGCAGCCGACTAGCGGGAGAGATCTACGAGCAGTACTTC. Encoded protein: CASSRLAGEIYEQYF.

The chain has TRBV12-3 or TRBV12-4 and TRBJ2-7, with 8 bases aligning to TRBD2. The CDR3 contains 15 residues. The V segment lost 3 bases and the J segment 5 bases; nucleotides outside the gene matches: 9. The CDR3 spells CASSFQGLVPHEQYF. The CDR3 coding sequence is TGTGCCAGCAGTTTCCAGGGACTAGTCCCCCACGAGCAGTACTTC.

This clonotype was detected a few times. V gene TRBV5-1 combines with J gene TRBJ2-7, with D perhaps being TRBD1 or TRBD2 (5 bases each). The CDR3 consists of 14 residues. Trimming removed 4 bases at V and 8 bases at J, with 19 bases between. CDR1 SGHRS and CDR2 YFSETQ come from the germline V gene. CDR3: CASSTGDLLIQQYF. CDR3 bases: TGCGCCAGCAGCACTGGGGACCTCCTTATCCAGCAGTACTTC.

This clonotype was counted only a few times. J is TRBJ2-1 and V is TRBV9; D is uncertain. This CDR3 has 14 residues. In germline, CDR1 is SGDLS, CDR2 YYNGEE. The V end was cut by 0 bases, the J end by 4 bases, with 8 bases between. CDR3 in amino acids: CASSVAPPYNEQFF. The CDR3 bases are TGTGCCAGCAGCGTAGCCCCGCCGTACAATGAGCAGTTCTTC.

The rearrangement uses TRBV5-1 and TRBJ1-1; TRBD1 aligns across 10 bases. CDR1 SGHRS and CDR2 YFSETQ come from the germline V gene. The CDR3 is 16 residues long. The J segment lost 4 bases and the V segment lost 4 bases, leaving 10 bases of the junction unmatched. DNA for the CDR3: TGCGCCAGCAGCCAAGGACAGGGGGTTTCAGGCACTGAAGCTTTCTTT. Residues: CASSQGQGVSGTEAFF.

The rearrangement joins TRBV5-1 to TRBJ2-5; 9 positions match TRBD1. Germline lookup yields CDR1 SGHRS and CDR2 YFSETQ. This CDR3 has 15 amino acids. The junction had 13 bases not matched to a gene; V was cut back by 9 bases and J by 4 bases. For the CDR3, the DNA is TGCGCCACCAAGAGGGGACAGGGTAGGGCAGAGACCCAGTACTTC. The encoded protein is CATKRGQGRAETQYF.

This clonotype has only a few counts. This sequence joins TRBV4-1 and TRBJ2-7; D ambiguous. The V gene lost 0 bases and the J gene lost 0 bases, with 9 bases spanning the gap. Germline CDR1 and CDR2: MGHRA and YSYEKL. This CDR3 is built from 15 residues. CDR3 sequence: CASSQESGSSYEQYF. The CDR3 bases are TGCGCCAGCAGCCAAGAATCTGGCAGCTCCTACGAGCAGTACTTC.

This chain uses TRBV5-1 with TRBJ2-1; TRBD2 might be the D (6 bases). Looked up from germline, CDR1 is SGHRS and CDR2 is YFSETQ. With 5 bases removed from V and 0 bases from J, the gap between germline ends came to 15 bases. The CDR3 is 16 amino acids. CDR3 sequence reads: CASRLPAGSSYNEQFF. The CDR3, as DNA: TGCGCCAGCAGGTTGCCGGCGGGGAGCTCCTACAATGAGCAGTTCTTC. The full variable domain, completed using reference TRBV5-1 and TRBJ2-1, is KAGVTQTPRYLIKTRGQQVTLSCSPISGHRSVSWYQQTPGQGLQFLFEYFSETQRNKGNFPGRFSGRQFSNSRSEMNVSTLELGDSALYLCASRLPAGSSYNEQFFGPGTRLTVL.

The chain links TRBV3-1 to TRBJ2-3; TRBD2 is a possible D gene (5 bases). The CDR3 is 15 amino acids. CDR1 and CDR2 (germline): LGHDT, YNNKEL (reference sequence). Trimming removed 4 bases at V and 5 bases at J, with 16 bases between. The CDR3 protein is CASSRTDLARDTQYF. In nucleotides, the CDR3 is TGTGCCAGCAGCCGGACCGACTTAGCGAGAGATACGCAGTATTTT.

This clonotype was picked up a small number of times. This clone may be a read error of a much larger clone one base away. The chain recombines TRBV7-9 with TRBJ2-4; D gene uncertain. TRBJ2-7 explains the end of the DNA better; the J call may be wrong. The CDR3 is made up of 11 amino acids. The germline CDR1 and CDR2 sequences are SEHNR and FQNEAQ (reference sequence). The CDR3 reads CASSRGHEQYF. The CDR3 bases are TGTGCCAGCAGCCGCGGCCACGAGCAGTACTTC.

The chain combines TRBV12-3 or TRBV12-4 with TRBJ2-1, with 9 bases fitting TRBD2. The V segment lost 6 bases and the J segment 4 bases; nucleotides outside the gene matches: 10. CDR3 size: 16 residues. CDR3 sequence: CASSSATGLAYNEQFF. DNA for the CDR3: TGTGCCAGCAGCTCGGCAACGGGACTAGCTTACAATGAGCAGTTCTTC.

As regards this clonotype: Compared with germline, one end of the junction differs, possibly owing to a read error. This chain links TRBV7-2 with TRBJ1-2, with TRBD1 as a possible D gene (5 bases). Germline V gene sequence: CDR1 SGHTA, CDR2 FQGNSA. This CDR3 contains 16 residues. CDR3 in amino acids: CASSPRGPPCNDGYTF. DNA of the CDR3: TGTGCCAGCAGCCCCCGGGGACCGCCCTGTAACGATGGCTACACCTTC. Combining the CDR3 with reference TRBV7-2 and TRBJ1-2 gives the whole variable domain GAGVSQSPSNKVTEKGKDVELRCDPISGHTALYWYRQSLGQGLEFLIYFQGNSAPDKSGLPSDRFSAERTGGSVSTLTIQRTQQEDSAVYLCASSPRGPPCNDGYTFGSGTRLTVV.

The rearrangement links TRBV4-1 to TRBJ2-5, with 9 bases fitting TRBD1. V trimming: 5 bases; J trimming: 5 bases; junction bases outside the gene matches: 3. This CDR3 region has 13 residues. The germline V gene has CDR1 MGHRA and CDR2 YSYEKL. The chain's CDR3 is CASSGTGRETQYF. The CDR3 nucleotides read TGCGCCAGCAGCGGGACAGGGAGGGAGACCCAGTACTTC.

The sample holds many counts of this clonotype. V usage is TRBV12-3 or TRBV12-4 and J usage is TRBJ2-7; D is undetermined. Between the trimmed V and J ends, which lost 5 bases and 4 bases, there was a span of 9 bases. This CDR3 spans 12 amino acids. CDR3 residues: CASSPRDYEQYF. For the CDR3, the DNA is TGTGCCAGCAGTCCGCGAGATTACGAGCAGTACTTC.